The 17 T cell receptor beta chains below were found in one sample sequenced in a study of blood T cell repertoires in COVID-19. Clones were sequenced by immunoSEQ multiplex PCR, and TCRdb holds only the in-frame ones, with some missing. The sample holds 100,000 to 150,000 clones, roughly 80% seen once. The material sequenced was peripheral blood. The receptors come from a woman between 45 and 60 years old with acute or convalescent COVID-19.

This clone has only one observation. The J gene is TRBJ2-1, the V gene TRBV9; tentative D call: TRBD2 (6 bases). Germline CDR1 SGDLS, CDR2 YYNGEE. CDR3 size: 15 residues. The V end lost 0 bases, the J end lost 5 bases, and 12 bases lay between the germline ends. The CDR3 DNA follows: TGTGCCAGCAGCGTAGTTGTGGGGGGAAACAATGAGCAGTTCTTC. Amino acids: CASSVVVGGNNEQFF.

The chain employs TRBV30 and TRBJ1-1; D gene unclear. Germline-derived CDR1 and CDR2 are GTSNPN and SVGIG (reference sequence). CDR3 length: 12 residues. V lost 3 bases and J 1 base, leaving 6 bases between the germline ends. The CDR3 region is CAWRRGNTEAFF. The CDR3 DNA sequence: TGTGCCTGGAGGCGAGGGAACACTGAAGCTTTCTTT.

In this sample, this clone turned up once. This chain uses TRBV4-2 with TRBJ2-3; 10 bases are shared with TRBD2. The V gene's germline CDR1 is LGHNA and CDR2 YNFKEQ. The CDR3 has 15 residues. Germline trimming cut 5 bases from V and 5 bases from J; bases unmatched to any gene: 7. DNA of the CDR3: TGTGCCAGCAGCAGCGAGCGGGGGGGCAGAGATACGCAGTATTTT. This sequence encodes CASSSERGGRDTQYF.

This chain connects TRBV5-4 to TRBJ1-3; TRBD1 agrees at 7 bases. Germline CDR1 reads SGHNT; CDR2 reads YYREEE (reference sequence). The junction had 9 bases not matched to a gene; V was cut back by 5 bases and J by 4 bases. The CDR3 sequence is 15 residues long. CDR3 sequence reads: CASRFPTGWGNTIYF. The CDR3 coding sequence is TGTGCCAGCAGGTTCCCGACAGGGTGGGGAAACACCATATATTTT.

This chain uses TRBV5-5 with TRBJ1-1; 8 bases map to TRBD1. The V segment lost 3 bases and the J segment 4 bases; nucleotides outside the gene matches: 14. CDR1 and CDR2 from the germline V gene are SGHKS and YYEKEE (reference sequence). This CDR3 region has 17 residues. Here the CDR3 reads CASSSYQGAASGTEAFF. CDR3 bases: TGTGCCAGCAGCTCTTACCAGGGGGCGGCCTCGGGCACTGAAGCTTTCTTT.

This clone has only a few counts. The V gene is TRBV4-1, the J gene TRBJ2-1, with 9 bases aligning to TRBD1. CDR1 and CDR2 (germline): MGHRA, YSYEKL. The CDR3 is made up of 14 amino acids. The V gene end was trimmed by 7 bases and the J gene end by 3 bases; junction bases not matched to a gene: 4. CDR3 DNA: TGCGCCAGCAATCCGGGACAGGGCTACAATGAGCAGTTCTTC. It specifies CASNPGQGYNEQFF.

The chain uses TRBV3-1 (or the pseudogene TRBV3-2) and TRBJ2-7; TRBD1 matches at 8 bases. V was clipped by 1 base and J by 5 bases; unmatched bases: 10. This CDR3 comprises 16 residues. In germline, CDR1 is LGHDT, CDR2 YNNKEL (reference sequence). CDR3 bases: TGTGCCAGCAGCCAAGTATCCGCAGGGGGCTTTAACGAGCAGTACTTC. Amino acids: CASSQVSAGGFNEQYF.

The chain employs TRBV2 and TRBJ1-5; weak D call: TRBD1 (5 bases). Looked up from germline, CDR1 is SNHLY and CDR2 is FYNNEI. V lost 6 bases, J lost 3 bases, and 15 bases lay in between. This CDR3 spans 15 amino acids. This chain's CDR3 is CASSSAGGFNQPQHF. CDR3 bases: TGTGCCAGCAGCTCTGCGGGGGGGTTCAATCAGCCCCAGCATTTT.

This clone appeared once. This chain uses TRBV3-1 (or the pseudogene TRBV3-2) with TRBJ2-7; no firm D call. V lost 2 bases, J lost 3 bases, and 5 bases lay in between. This CDR3 is built from 12 residues. CDR1 is LGHDT, CDR2 YNNKEL, per germline (reference sequence). The chain's CDR3 is CASSQTVYEQYF. The CDR3 nucleotides are TGTGCCAGCAGCCAAACAGTCTACGAGCAGTACTTC.

This chain uses TRBV10-3 with TRBJ1-2; D perhaps matches TRBD1 (6 bases). The CDR3 runs 13 residues. Germline V CDR1 and CDR2: ENHRY, SYGVKD. The germline V and J ends were trimmed by 5 bases and 3 bases, with 10 bases remaining between them. CDR3 sequence: CAISRGTDYGYTF. The CDR3 DNA sequence: TGTGCCATCAGTAGGGGGACCGACTATGGCTACACCTTC.

V gene TRBV6-1 combines with J gene TRBJ2-7, with TRBD2 identical over 11 bases. The junction had 6 bases not matched to a gene; V was cut back by 3 bases and J by 2 bases. CDR1 is MNHNS and CDR2 is SASEGT in the germline V gene. This CDR3 has 16 amino acids. CDR3: CASSDGTSGLTYEQYF. In nucleotides, the CDR3 is TGTGCCAGCAGTGACGGGACTAGCGGACTTACCTACGAGCAGTACTTC.

The rearrangement links TRBV29-1 to TRBJ1-2; 10 bases align to TRBD1. After removal of 5 bases from V and 3 bases from J, the junction contained 12 bases not matched to a gene. The CDR3 length is 16 residues. The germline gives CDR1 SQVTM, CDR2 ANQGSEA. The CDR3, as DNA: TGCAGCGTTCCCCCGGGACAGGGGAGGGATTACTATGGCTACACCTTC. It encodes CSVPPGQGRDYYGYTF.

The V gene is TRBV30, the J gene TRBJ1-2, with D possibly being TRBD1 (5 bases). Trimming left V 3 bases short and J 6 bases short, with 14 bases between. The CDR3 totals 13 residues. Per germline, CDR1 GTSNPN and CDR2 SVGIG (reference sequence). CDR3 in amino acids: CAWRREGLDGYTF. DNA of the CDR3: TGTGCCTGGAGAAGGGAGGGGCTCGATGGCTACACCTTC.

The DNA of the CDR3 is TGTGCCAGCTCACCACCGAGTAGCTATAATAACTATGGCTACACCTTC. As protein: CASSPPSSYNNYGYTF. This chain connects TRBV18 to TRBJ1-2; D is undetermined. Germline values: CDR1 KGHSH, CDR2 LQKENI. This CDR3 is 16 amino acids long. V lost 0 bases and J 1 base, leaving 12 bases between the germline ends.

This chain connects TRBV5-1 to TRBJ2-7; D ambiguous. V lost 0 bases and J lost 2, with 9 bases in between. The CDR3 consists of 14 residues. The germline CDR1 and CDR2 sequences are SGHRS and YFSETQ. The CDR3 protein is CASSLEQPTYEQYF. The DNA for the CDR3 is TGCGCCAGCAGCTTGGAACAGCCCACCTACGAGCAGTACTTC. The full variable domain, its missing parts supplied by reference TRBV5-1 and TRBJ2-7, is KAGVTQTPRYLIKTRGQQVTLSCSPISGHRSVSWYQQTPGQGLQFLFEYFSETQRNKGNFPGRFSGRQFSNSRSEMNVSTLELGDSALYLCASSLEQPTYEQYFGPGTRLTVT.

The chain employs TRBV29-1 and TRBJ2-3; weak D call: TRBD2 (7 bases). Deletions cut 5 bases from V and 6 bases from J, with 24 bases between. Germline V gene data show CDR1 as SQVTM and CDR2 as ANQGSEA. CDR3 length: 16 residues. In DNA form, the CDR3 reads TGCAGCGTTATCGATGGGGGGGGGCCTCGGTTGGATACGCAGTATTTT. Amino acid sequence: CSVIDGGGPRLDTQYF.

The V and J genes are TRBV2 and TRBJ1-5; D ambiguous. This CDR3 region has 13 residues. With 3 bases removed from V and 9 bases from J, the gap between germline ends came to 12 bases. Per the germline V gene, CDR1 is SNHLY and CDR2 is FYNNEI. In DNA, the CDR3 is TGTGCCAGCAGTGATCTCGGGATGTCGCCCCAGCATTTT. Its protein product is CASSDLGMSPQHF. Full variable domain (outside the CDR3, taken from reference TRBV2 and TRBJ1-5): EPEVTQTPSHQVTQMGQEVILRCVPISNHLYFYWYRQILGQKVEFLVSFYNNEISEKSEIFDDQFSVERPDGSNFTLKIRSTKLEDSAMYFCASSDLGMSPQHFGDGTRLSIL.